Following are 20 T cell receptor beta chains from one sample sequenced in a study of blood T cells in healthy people across ages. Through a sample-barcoded 5' primer and a J-beta primer mix, a second PCR was run for roughly 6 to 11 cycles. TCRdb re-derived calls from the 5' RACE reads in MiXCR, one entry per CDR3 protein. The sample shows some 710,000 distinct CDR3 sequences, less than 60% of them seen only once. The source material was blood. Every receptor here comes from a man older than 75 in good health.

In its sample, this clonotype was seen once. V is TRBV20-1 and J is TRBJ2-1, with 8 positions matching TRBD2. The CDR3 has 12 residues. Germline V lookup: CDR1 DFQATT, CDR2 SNEGSKA (reference sequence). V gave up 7 bases and J gave up 5 bases; unmatched junction bases: 4. The CDR3 nucleotides read TGCAGTGTGCTAGCGGGTAACAATGAGCAGTTCTTC. Protein: CSVLAGNNEQFF.

V and J are TRBV6-5 and TRBJ2-7; TRBD1 matches at 8 bases. The J call is doubtful: the DNA matches TRBJ2-5 better. The CDR3 spans 14 residues. CDR1 MNHEY and CDR2 SVGAGI come from the germline V gene. DNA for the CDR3: TGTGCCAGCGGACGGCCAGGGGGCCTTGAGACCCAGTACTTC. Residues: CASGRPGGLETQYF.

V and J are TRBV20-1 and TRBJ2-5; TRBD1 matches 9 bases. Germline CDR1 reads DFQATT; CDR2 reads SNEGSKA (reference sequence). J was trimmed by 11 bases and V by 1 base; bases with no gene match: 11. The length of the CDR3 is 14 residues. CDR3 protein: CSARANRGQGEQYF. The CDR3 DNA reads as TGCAGTGCTAGAGCAAACAGGGGGCAAGGGGAGCAGTACTTC.

This clonotype was observed many times. This chain uses TRBV29-1 with TRBJ2-2; no firm D call. The V gene's germline CDR1 is SQVTM and CDR2 ANQGSEA. V gave up 6 bases and J gave up 0 bases, with 5 bases separating them. CDR3 length: 12 amino acids. CDR3 DNA sequence: TGCAGCGTGCGACCGAACACCGGGGAGCTGTTTTTT. Protein: CSVRPNTGELFF.

The chain is built from TRBV12-3 or TRBV12-4 and TRBJ1-2; D is possibly TRBD1 (6 bases). V lost 7 bases to trimming and J lost 6 bases, with 18 bases between them. The CDR3 runs to 14 residues. In nucleotides, the CDR3 is TGTGCCAGCAACCAAGGGGGGGTGCGCAATGGCTACACCTTC. Its protein is CASNQGGVRNGYTF.

V and J are TRBV29-1 and TRBJ2-5; possibly TRBD2 for D (5 bases). The germline CDR1 and CDR2 sequences are SQVTM and ANQGSEA. The ends were cut back, 1 base at V and 1 base at J, with 19 bases in the middle. CDR3 size: 17 residues. The DNA for the CDR3 is TGCAGCGTTGAAGTCTTGGGAGCGAGAGGACCCCAAGAGACCCAGTACTTC. Its translation: CSVEVLGARGPQETQYF. The full variable domain, completed using reference TRBV29-1 and TRBJ2-5, is SAVISQKPSRDICQRGTSLTIQCQVDSQVTMMFWYRQQPGQSLTLIATANQGSEATYESGFVIDKFPISRPNLTFSTLTVSNMSPEDSSIYLCSVEVLGARGPQETQYFGPGTRLLVL.

This chain joins TRBV12-3 or TRBV12-4 and TRBJ2-5; D might be TRBD2 (6 bases). The CDR3 has 15 amino acids. V was shortened by 6 bases and J by 11 bases, with 25 bases between the two germline ends. The CDR3, as DNA: TGTGCCAGCAGCCAGACTAGACCACGATACAATGAGCAGTACTTC. Its translation: CASSQTRPRYNEQYF.

This clonotype was detected only a few times. The chain recombines TRBV29-1 with TRBJ1-2; no firm D call. This CDR3 has 12 amino acids. Germline CDR1 SQVTM, CDR2 ANQGSEA. V was clipped by 7 bases and J by 8 bases, with 17 bases between them. CDR3 in amino acids: CSDSDSVGGYTF. For the CDR3, the DNA is TGCAGCGACTCCGACTCCGTTGGGGGCTACACCTTC.

The rearrangement links TRBV12-3 or TRBV12-4 to TRBJ2-7; D ambiguous. The CDR3 runs 13 residues. V was clipped by 6 bases and J by 6 bases, with 15 bases between them. In DNA form, the CDR3 reads TGTGCCAGCAGACTCGACCCCCTTCGCGAGCAGTACTTC. This sequence encodes CASRLDPLREQYF.

This chain uses TRBV5-1 with TRBJ2-1, with 8 bases lining up with TRBD2. The J segment lost 8 bases and the V segment lost 3 bases, leaving 13 bases of the junction unmatched. Germline V lookup: CDR1 SGHRS, CDR2 YFSETQ. CDR3 length: 16 amino acids. CDR3 DNA: TGCGCCAGCAGCTACGAGCCCGGGAGGGGTTTCTATGAGCAGTTCTTC. It is translated as CASSYEPGRGFYEQFF.

This chain connects TRBV7-8 to TRBJ2-2; TRBD2 agrees at 10 bases. The CDR3 runs to 17 residues. With V trimmed by 0 bases and J by 7 bases, 8 bases remained unmatched. Germline V gene data show CDR1 as SGHVS and CDR2 as FQNEAQ. CDR3 sequence reads: CASSLAELAGAGGELFF. The CDR3, as DNA: TGTGCCAGCAGCTTAGCAGAGCTAGCGGGAGCGGGCGGGGAGCTGTTTTTT.

The J gene is TRBJ2-4, the V gene TRBV18; D might be TRBD1 (6 bases). The J call may not be correct, given that the DNA end is closer to TRBJ2-7. Germline V gene sequence: CDR1 KGHSH, CDR2 LQKENI. The CDR3 is 14 amino acids. The CDR3: CASSPWTASPEQYF. CDR3 DNA: TGTGCCAGCTCACCCTGGACAGCATCCCCCGAGCAGTACTTC.

The chain uses TRBV11-3 and TRBJ2-1; 9 bases are shared with TRBD2. The V gene's germline CDR1 is SGHNT and CDR2 YENEEA. Trimming cost V 6 bases and J 7 bases; bases outside gene matches: 7. The CDR3 totals 14 residues. CDR3 loop: CASRGRAGGNEQFF. DNA of the CDR3: TGTGCCAGCAGAGGACGAGCGGGAGGTAATGAGCAGTTCTTC. The whole variable domain, filled in from reference TRBV11-3 and TRBJ2-1, reads EAGVVQSPRYKIIEKKQPVAFWCNPISGHNTLYWYLQNLGQGPELLIRYENEEAVDDSQLPKDRFSAERLKGVDSTLKIQPAELGDSAVYLCASRGRAGGNEQFFGPGTRLTVL.

As for this clonotype: Relative to the germline gene, one junction end is altered; a read error may explain this. The rearrangement links TRBV7-6 to TRBJ2-7, with D unclear. This CDR3 has 13 amino acids. CDR1 SGHVS and CDR2 FNYEAQ come from the germline V gene. The DNA of the CDR3 is TGTGCCAGCAGCCTACAGCCCTCCTACGAGCGGTACTTC. Residues: CASSLQPSYERYF.

In this sample, this clonotype turned up many times. V usage is TRBV12-3 or TRBV12-4 and J usage is TRBJ2-7; D remains ambiguous. CDR3 size: 13 residues. Trimming removed 4 bases from V and 0 bases from J, with 7 bases in between. CDR3 sequence reads: CASSSDGSYEQYF. The DNA of the CDR3 is TGTGCCAGCAGTTCCGACGGCTCCTACGAGCAGTACTTC.

The chain carries TRBV10-1 and TRBJ2-1; 7 nucleotides line up with TRBD2. V dropped 0 bases and J dropped 2; count of bases not matched to a gene: 1. Germline V gene lookup returns CDR1 WNHNN and CDR2 SYGVQD (reference sequence). CDR3 size: 15 residues. CDR3 loop: CASSESRGAYNEQFF. In DNA form, the CDR3 reads TGCGCCAGCAGTGAGTCCCGGGGGGCCTACAATGAGCAGTTCTTC.

Only a few counts were recorded for this clonotype. This chain connects TRBV28 to TRBJ2-5, with 7 bases that match TRBD2. The DNA end favors TRBJ2-7, so the J call may be wrong. The CDR3 extends over 12 amino acids. Per the germline V gene, CDR1 is MDHEN and CDR2 is SYDVKM. The CDR3 sequence is CASSPTSVEQYF. CDR3 nucleotides: TGTGCCAGCAGTCCCACTAGCGTCGAGCAGTACTTC.

This clonotype came up once. This may be a read error, as it is one base from a much larger clone. The CDR3 loop reads CSGQGCNEQFF. The CDR3 DNA follows: TGCAGCGGACAGGGATGCAATGAGCAGTTCTTC. The V gene is TRBV29-1, the J gene TRBJ2-1; 7 bases agree with TRBD1. This CDR3 comprises 11 residues. Losses at the gene ends were 7 bases for V and 6 bases for J; bases not matched to a gene: 3. Germline V gives CDR1 SQVTM, CDR2 ANQGSEA.

The rearrangement joins TRBV29-1 to TRBJ2-7; D tentatively reads TRBD1 or TRBD2 (5 bases each). Trimming left V 7 bases short and J 5 bases short, with 15 bases between. This CDR3 is built from 12 residues. Germline V gene data show CDR1 as SQVTM and CDR2 as ANQGSEA. The CDR3 DNA follows: TGCAGCGCCTCCAAAGGGGACCACGAGCAGTACTTC. It encodes CSASKGDHEQYF.

Only a few counts were recorded for this clonotype. V usage is TRBV3-1 and J usage is TRBJ2-5, with D perhaps TRBD2 (6 bases). The length of the CDR3 is 15 residues. V was trimmed by 3 bases and J by 5 bases, leaving 16 bases between them. Germline CDR1 LGHDT, CDR2 YNNKEL (reference sequence). The CDR3 spells CASSHAGLIGETQYF. CDR3 in DNA: TGTGCCAGCAGCCATGCGGGGCTAATTGGGGAGACCCAGTACTTC.